This entry lists 28 T cell receptor beta chains sequenced from one sample in a study of shared clonotypes between healthy human individuals. Only in-frame clones appear in the TCRdb table, and some are missing; sequencing was by immunoSEQ multiplex PCR. This table holds approximately 700,000 clones, less than 80% found once. The specimen sequenced was memory CD4+ T cells sorted from blood. Sample subset: CD45RA-negative fraction. These receptors all stem from a woman aged 30 to 39 in good health.

V is TRBV4-1 and J is TRBJ1-2, with D perhaps matching TRBD1 (6 bases). The germline CDR1 and CDR2 sequences are MGHRA and YSYEKL. CDR3 length: 14 amino acids. Trimming removed 0 bases from V and 6 bases from J, with 11 bases in between. CDR3 coding DNA: TGCGCCAGCAGCCAAGATGGAGGGGGGGATGGCTACACCTTC. Amino acids: CASSQDGGGDGYTF.

The V and J genes are TRBV18 and TRBJ1-1; the D is unclear. The CDR3 runs 15 residues. Germline V lookup: CDR1 KGHSH, CDR2 LQKENI. The V end was cut by 3 bases, the J end by 0 bases, with 11 bases between. CDR3 sequence reads: CASSPPVQMNTEAFF. DNA for the CDR3: TGTGCCAGCTCACCCCCGGTACAGATGAACACTGAAGCTTTCTTT. The whole variable domain, filled in from reference TRBV18 and TRBJ1-1, reads NAGVMQNPRHLVRRRGQEARLRCSPMKGHSHVYWYRQLPEEGLKFMVYLQKENIIDESGMPKERFSAEFPKEGPSILRIQQVVRGDSAAYFCASSPPVQMNTEAFFGQGTRLTVV.

This clone was observed a handful of times. This chain uses TRBV4-1 with TRBJ2-1; D possibly corresponds to TRBD2 (5 bases). CDR3 length: 16 residues. The germline gives CDR1 MGHRA, CDR2 YSYEKL. The germline V and J ends were trimmed by 4 bases and 10 bases, with 23 bases remaining between them. The CDR3 DNA follows: TGCGCCAGCAGCCTCTCTCCTCCTCGGGATTATAACGAGCAGTTCTTC. Protein sequence: CASSLSPPRDYNEQFF.

The J gene is TRBJ2-6, the V gene TRBV6-5; 7 bases are shared with TRBD2. The CDR3 has 15 residues. Losses at the gene ends were 6 bases for V and 3 bases for J; bases not matched to a gene: 5. Germline V lookup: CDR1 MNHEY, CDR2 SVGAGI. DNA for the CDR3: TGTGCCAGCAGCCCCCCGGGGGGTGGGGCCAACGTCCTGACTTTC. This encodes CASSPPGGGANVLTF.

The genes are TRBV28 and TRBJ2-5; D might be TRBD1 (5 bases). V lost 11 bases to trimming and J lost 1 base, with 14 bases between them. This CDR3 has 13 residues. Germline V gives CDR1 MDHEN, CDR2 SYDVKM. This CDR3 is CAAQDSLQETQYF. Here the CDR3 DNA reads TGTGCCGCTCAAGACAGCCTCCAAGAGACCCAGTACTTC.

The chain has TRBV5-1 and TRBJ2-7; no definite D call. The CDR3 is 14 residues long. Trimming took 0 bases from V and 4 from J, leaving 11 bases between them. Per germline, CDR1 SGHRS and CDR2 YFSETQ. The CDR3 region is CASSLDLSPYEQYF. In nucleotides, the CDR3 is TGCGCCAGCAGCTTGGATTTAAGCCCTTACGAGCAGTACTTC.

The rearrangement uses TRBV6-5 and TRBJ2-2; D is perhaps TRBD1 (6 bases). V lost 2 bases to trimming and J lost 3 bases, with 10 bases between them. CDR3 length: 15 residues. In germline, CDR1 is MNHEY, CDR2 SVGAGI. In DNA, the CDR3 is TGTGCCAGCAGTTACGACAGGAGCGACACCGGGGAGCTGTTTTTT. It encodes CASSYDRSDTGELFF.

In the case of this clone: A much larger clone is a single base away; this may be a read error. The V gene is TRBV9, the J gene TRBJ2-7, with D unresolved. With 0 bases removed from V and 3 bases from J, the gap between germline ends came to 1 base. The length of the CDR3 is 11 residues. Germline V lookup: CDR1 SGDLS, CDR2 YYNGEE. CDR3 sequence (DNA): TGTGCCAGCAGCGTAGTCTACGAGCAGTACTTC. Its protein product is CASSVVYEQYF.

V is TRBV6-5 and J is TRBJ1-1; the D gene is possibly TRBD1 (5 bases). The CDR3 has 11 amino acids. Trimming took 8 bases from V and 6 from J, leaving 10 bases between them. Germline V gene lookup returns CDR1 MNHEY and CDR2 SVGAGI. Written as DNA, the CDR3 is TGTGCCAGCGGACACGGGGCTGAAGCTTTCTTT. This encodes CASGHGAEAFF.

The chain carries TRBV5-5 and TRBJ2-6; D is unclear. CDR3 size: 15 residues. Trimming left V 0 bases short and J 2 bases short, with 6 bases between. The germline V gene encodes CDR1 SGHKS and CDR2 YYEKEE (reference sequence). CDR3 in amino acids: CASSLDLAGANVLTF. CDR3 nucleotides: TGTGCCAGCAGCTTGGACCTTGCTGGGGCCAACGTCCTGACTTTC.

V is TRBV19 and J is TRBJ1-2, with a possible D match to TRBD1 (5 bases). Trimming removed 3 bases at V and 4 bases at J, with 18 bases between. The CDR3 extends over 16 amino acids. The V gene's germline CDR1 is LNHDA and CDR2 SQIVND (reference sequence). The CDR3 sequence is CASSMRGTGTSYGYTF. DNA of the CDR3: TGTGCCAGTAGTATGAGGGGAACAGGCACCTCCTATGGCTACACCTTC.

The chain employs TRBV4-2 and TRBJ2-3; 7 nucleotides agree with TRBD1. The CDR3 loop spans 15 amino acids. Germline V CDR1 and CDR2: LGHNA, YNFKEQ. V lost 4 bases, J lost 0 bases, and 4 bases stayed unmatched. The CDR3 loop reads CASSLGGGSTDTQYF. The CDR3 DNA sequence: TGTGCCAGCAGCCTAGGGGGCGGGAGCACAGATACGCAGTATTTT.

The gene calls are TRBV5-1 and TRBJ2-5, with 9 positions matching TRBD2. The V gene's germline CDR1 is SGHRS and CDR2 YFSETQ. This CDR3 region has 16 residues. The V gene end was trimmed by 0 bases and the J gene end by 5 bases; junction bases not matched to a gene: 8. The CDR3 coding sequence is TGCGCCAGCAGCTTGGCAATAGCGGGAGCAATCGAGACCCAGTACTTC. It is translated as CASSLAIAGAIETQYF.

The chain has TRBV30 and TRBJ2-3; D is uncertain. The CDR3 extends over 14 amino acids. CDR1 and CDR2 from the germline V gene are GTSNPN and SVGIG (reference sequence). The V and J ends lost 0 bases and 0 bases respectively, with 7 bases between them. CDR3 protein: CAWSVQSSTDTQYF. Here the CDR3 DNA reads TGTGCCTGGAGTGTACAGTCTAGCACAGATACGCAGTATTTT. Full variable domain (remainder filled in from reference TRBV30 and TRBJ2-3): SQTIHQWPATLVQPVGSPLSLECTVEGTSNPNLYWYRQAAGRGLQLLFYSVGIGQISSEVPQNLSASRPQDRQFILSSKKLLLSDSGFYLCAWSVQSSTDTQYFGPGTRLTVL.

The V gene is TRBV5-8, the J gene TRBJ1-5; 8 positions match TRBD1. V lost 4 bases, J lost 2 bases, and 5 bases stayed unmatched. The CDR3 is 15 residues long. Germline V gives CDR1 SGHTS, CDR2 YDEGEE. CDR3 sequence: CASSLGQGGNQPQHF. CDR3 DNA sequence: TGTGCCAGCAGCCTAGGACAGGGTGGCAATCAGCCCCAGCATTTT. Full variable domain (rest looked up from reference TRBV5-8 and TRBJ1-5): EAGVTQSPTHLIKTRGQQATLRCSPISGHTSVYWYQQALGLGLQFLLWYDEGEERNRGNFPPRFSGRQFPNYSSELNVNALELEDSALYLCASSLGQGGNQPQHFGDGTRLSIL.

This chain joins TRBV5-1 and TRBJ2-3; 10 bases fit TRBD2. V dropped 4 bases and J dropped 5; count of bases not matched to a gene: 10. This CDR3 contains 16 residues. The germline V gene encodes CDR1 SGHRS and CDR2 YFSETQ. The CDR3 sequence: CASSPGVIAGGDTQYF. For the CDR3, the DNA is TGCGCCAGCAGCCCCGGGGTTATAGCGGGAGGAGATACGCAGTATTTT.

This clone was picked up a small number of times. The CDR3 region is CASSPPGLADSYEQYF. The CDR3 nucleotides read TGTGCCAGCTCACCACCGGGACTAGCGGACTCCTACGAGCAGTACTTC. The chain recombines TRBV18 with TRBJ2-7; 11 bases map to TRBD2. Germline V gives CDR1 KGHSH, CDR2 LQKENI. The CDR3 is made up of 16 amino acids. Germline trimming cut 0 bases from V and 0 bases from J; bases unmatched to any gene: 1.

This chain uses TRBV28 with TRBJ1-3; D gene unclear. This CDR3 is built from 15 residues. Deletions cut 4 bases from V and 0 bases from J, with 10 bases between. Per the germline V gene, CDR1 is MDHEN and CDR2 is SYDVKM. The CDR3: CASSSYQSSGNTIYF. CDR3 coding DNA: TGTGCCAGCAGTTCCTACCAAAGCTCTGGAAACACCATATATTTT.

The chain uses TRBV19 and TRBJ1-5; 8 positions agree with TRBD1. V was clipped by 6 bases and J by 4 bases; unmatched bases: 2. This CDR3 has 13 residues. Per the germline V gene, CDR1 is LNHDA and CDR2 is SQIVND (reference sequence). The CDR3 DNA is TGTGCCAGTAGAAGACAGGGGAATCAGCCCCAGCATTTT. Translating it yields CASRRQGNQPQHF.

The chain combines TRBV2 with TRBJ2-7; the D gene is possibly TRBD1 (6 bases). V gave up 3 bases and J gave up 6 bases, with 15 bases separating them. This CDR3 has 14 amino acids. CDR1 SNHLY and CDR2 FYNNEI come from the germline V gene. Here the CDR3 reads CASSDRQAYSEQYF. Here the CDR3 DNA reads TGTGCCAGCAGTGATAGACAGGCGTACTCCGAGCAGTACTTC.

J is TRBJ2-2 and V is TRBV4-2; D not resolved. The CDR3 runs 15 residues. V lost 0 bases and J lost 4, with 9 bases in between. Germline loops: CDR1 LGHNA, CDR2 YNFKEQ. This chain's CDR3 is CASSQDRAGTGELFF. The CDR3 DNA reads TGTGCCAGCAGCCAAGATCGCGCCGGCACCGGGGAGCTGTTTTTT.

This clone was observed a few times. The chain has TRBV28 and TRBJ2-7, with TRBD1 matching over 7 bases. The J segment lost 5 bases and the V segment lost 10 bases, leaving 8 bases of the junction unmatched. CDR3 size: 12 residues. CDR1 is MDHEN, CDR2 SYDVKM, per germline. Here the CDR3 DNA reads TGTGCCACAGACAGGGCGCCTAACGAGCAGTACTTC. It specifies CATDRAPNEQYF.

There are a few counts of this clone. Other nucleotide sequences from this sample produce the same CDR3. V usage is TRBV11-2 and J usage is TRBJ2-2; no firm D call. Germline CDR1 and CDR2: SGHAT and FQNNGV. This CDR3 is built from 14 residues. V gave up 4 bases and J gave up 1 base, with 7 bases separating them. The CDR3 loop is CASSSALNTGELFF. The CDR3 DNA reads TGTGCCAGCAGCTCTGCCCTGAACACCGGGGAGCTGTTTTTT. The full variable domain, its missing parts supplied by reference TRBV11-2 and TRBJ2-2, is EAGVAQSPRYKIIEKRQSVAFWCNPISGHATLYWYQQILGQGPKLLIQFQNNGVVDDSQLPKDRFSAERLKGVDSTLKIQPAKLEDSAVYLCASSSALNTGELFFGEGSRLTVL.

The chain employs TRBV5-1 and TRBJ2-2, with a tentative D call TRBD2 (8 bases). V was cut by 8 bases and J by 3 bases, with 17 bases left in between. Germline values: CDR1 SGHRS, CDR2 YFSETQ. This CDR3 contains 15 residues. The CDR3 protein is CASMRGDRDTGELFF. In DNA, the CDR3 is TGCGCCAGTATGCGGGGGGACAGAGACACCGGGGAGCTGTTTTTT.

This clone has just one count. The chain uses TRBV7-9 and TRBJ1-2, with 7 positions matching TRBD1. The germline V gene has CDR1 SEHNR and CDR2 FQNEAQ (reference sequence). The CDR3 has 15 residues. V shed 5 bases and J 7 bases; nucleotides not matched to a gene: 13. The CDR3 DNA sequence: TGTGCCAGCAGCCACCATACAGGGGTCCTGGTTGGCTACACCTTC. The encoded protein is CASSHHTGVLVGYTF.

This chain connects TRBV19 to TRBJ2-1; D is undetermined. V shed 3 bases and J shed 8 bases, with 17 bases lying between them. CDR1 is LNHDA, CDR2 SQIVND, per germline (reference sequence). The CDR3 length is 15 residues. For the CDR3, the DNA is TGTGCCAGTAGTATCGGGCCAGTGAAAACGGATGAGCAGTTCTTC. It specifies CASSIGPVKTDEQFF.

V gene TRBV6-5 combines with J gene TRBJ2-7, with a weak D call TRBD2 (6 bases). This CDR3 is 16 amino acids long. The V end was cut by 2 bases, the J end by 0 bases, with 14 bases between. Germline loops: CDR1 MNHEY, CDR2 SVGAGI. The CDR3 sequence is CASSYKRVRSSYEQYF. The CDR3 DNA is TGTGCCAGCAGTTACAAGCGGGTCAGAAGCTCCTACGAGCAGTACTTC.

Written as DNA, the CDR3 is TGTGCCATTTTAAACGACCGGGACAGAAGCACAGATACGCAGTATTTT. Translating it yields CAILNDRDRSTDTQYF. The chain is built from TRBV7-9 and TRBJ2-3; 7 nucleotides agree with TRBD1. J gave up 0 bases and V 10 bases, and 13 bases lay outside the gene matches. The CDR3 length is 16 residues. Germline V gene data show CDR1 as SEHNR and CDR2 as FQNEAQ (reference sequence).